This is a list of T cell receptor beta chains from one sample in a study of T cell repertoires in cytomegalovirus infection. MiXCR was run by TCRdb on the reads, yielding one entry per CDR3 protein. Among tens of thousands of distinct CDR3 sequences listed, roughly 34% were seen once. These receptors' targets are unknown. Sequencing was carried out using PBMCs, sequenced either directly or after in vitro stimulation (not recorded which). The receptors were gathered from a human donor in good health (CMV status not recorded). Some clones in this sample may be carry-over from other donors' samples. Each CDR3 is given with its conserved first and last residue. Fields, in order: V gene, D gene, J gene, clone size, CDR3 DNA, CDR3 protein. D genes are given only for firm matches. Size values are once, few and many counts, or a class for expanded clones, and some rows have none.

TRBV7-8	-	TRBJ1-2	-	TGTGCCAGCAGCCTGGACAATTATGGCTACACCTTC	CASSLDNYGYTF
TRBV12-3/TRBV12-4	-	TRBJ1-6	-	TGTGCCAGCAGCTCAATAGGGACTAATAATTCACCCCTCCACTTT	CASSSIGTNNSPLHF
TRBV7-6	TRBD2	TRBJ2-5	few	TGTGCCAGCAGCTTAGATTTTAGCGGGGGGCAAGAGACCCAGTACTTC	CASSLDFSGGQETQYF
TRBV11-2	-	TRBJ2-7	-	TGTGCCAGCAGCTTAGTGCCGGGTGTATCCTACGAGCAGTACTTC	CASSLVPGVSYEQYF
TRBV6-2/TRBV6-3	TRBD1	TRBJ2-7	many	TGTGCCACCCAGAGGGGACAGGGCTACGAGCAGTACTTC	CATQRGQGYEQYF
TRBV6-1	-	TRBJ1-1	few	TGTGCCAGCAGTGCCGGCAGGGTATCGTTCACTGAAGCTTTCTTT	CASSAGRVSFTEAFF
TRBV7-8	TRBD2	TRBJ2-5	-	TGTGCCAGCAGCATTAGACTAGCGGGTCAAGAGACCCAGTACTTC	CASSIRLAGQETQYF
TRBV5-1	TRBD1	TRBJ2-1	-	TGCGCCAGCAGCCTTTCCGGGACAGGGCACAATGAGCAGTTCTTC	CASSLSGTGHNEQFF
TRBV11-2	-	TRBJ2-2	-	TGTGCCAGCAGCTCGGCAAACGTGGGGAACACCGGGGAGCTGTTTTTT	CASSSANVGNTGELFF
TRBV7-2	-	TRBJ1-2	-	TGTGCCAGCAGCTTTCAGGTGGGACCCTATGGCTACACCTTC	CASSFQVGPYGYTF
TRBV7-4	-	TRBJ1-3	-	TGTGCCGGGAGGGAATCTGGAAACACCATATATTTT	CAGRESGNTIYF
TRBV6-2/TRBV6-3	-	TRBJ2-1	-	TGTGCCAGCAGCCGCACGACCAATGAGCAGTTCTTC	CASSRTTNEQFF
TRBV28	-	TRBJ2-5	-	TGTGCCAGCAGTCCCCGGTTTCAAGAGACCCAGTACTTC	CASSPRFQETQYF
TRBV7-9	-	TRBJ1-2	-	TGTGCCAGCAGCTTAGCCTCGGGGGGCCTGAGCTACACCTTC	CASSLASGGLSYTF
TRBV6-6	TRBD1	TRBJ1-6	-	TGTGCCAGCAGCCCGGGACAGGATAATTCACCCCTCCACTTT	CASSPGQDNSPLHF
TRBV20-1	TRBD2	TRBJ2-5	few	TGCAGTGCTAGTCGATCGGGAGGCGAACAAGAGACCCAGTACTTC	CSASRSGGEQETQYF
TRBV30	-	TRBJ1-1	-	TGTGCCTGGAGTCTTACAGGGCTGAACACTGAAGCTTTCTTT	CAWSLTGLNTEAFF
TRBV6-5	TRBD2	TRBJ2-1	-	TGTGCCAGCCGGGCTAGCGGAATCAATGAGCAGTTCTTC	CASRASGINEQFF
TRBV28	TRBD2	TRBJ2-3	few	TGTGCCAGCAGTCCCTCCCGCATCACTAGCGGGAGCACAGATACGCAGTATTTT	CASSPSRITSGSTDTQYF
TRBV11-3	-	TRBJ2-3	many	TGTGCCAGCAGCTCTTCTGGCGAATCCACAGATACGCAGTATTTT	CASSSSGESTDTQYF
TRBV20-1	-	TRBJ2-1	-	TGCAGTGCTTCCGACAGAAATCATTCCTACAATGAGCAGTTCTTC	CSASDRNHSYNEQFF
TRBV7-2	TRBD1	TRBJ2-7	-	TGTGCCAGCAGCTTAGCGGGACAGAAGTACTTC	CASSLAGQKYF
TRBV6-6	TRBD1	TRBJ1-5	-	TGTGCCAGCAGTTACGGAGCCGGGACAGGGGGGTATAGGGGGTATCAGCCCCAGCATTTT	CASSYGAGTGGYRGYQPQHF
TRBV5-4	TRBD1	TRBJ1-2	-	TGTGCCAGCAGGGGGACAGGGAACTATGGCTACACCTTC	CASRGTGNYGYTF
TRBV7-2	-	TRBJ2-1	-	TGTGCCAGCAGCCTCTCGAGGGGGTGGGCCAGTGAGCAGTTCTTC	CASSLSRGWASEQFF
TRBV27	-	TRBJ2-7	few	TGTGCCAGCAGCCATTCGGGGCCGACCTACGAGCAGTACTTC	CASSHSGPTYEQYF
TRBV7-6	TRBD2	TRBJ2-5	few	TGTGCCAGCAGCTTAGCCCCGATACTAGCGGGAGGCCAAGAGACCCAGTACTTC	CASSLAPILAGGQETQYF
TRBV7-6	TRBD1	TRBJ2-7	many	TGTGCCTCCGCCGGGACAGTTTCCTACGAGCAGTACTTC	CASAGTVSYEQYF
TRBV12-3/TRBV12-4	-	TRBJ1-1	-	TGTGCCAGCAGTTTGGGGCCGGGGCGGAACACTGAAGCTTTCTTT	CASSLGPGRNTEAFF
TRBV6-5	TRBD2	TRBJ2-3	-	TGTGCCAGCAGTCCCCCTCCGGGACTAGCGGGAGGGACGGGCACAGATACGCAGTATTTT	CASSPPPGLAGGTGTDTQYF
TRBV7-8	-	TRBJ1-1	few	TGTGCCAGCAGCTTCTCGGAGGAAGCTTTCTTT	CASSFSEEAFF
TRBV7-2	-	TRBJ2-5	many	TGTGCCAGCAGCTTAAGGTGGCAGCAAGAGACCCAGTACTTC	CASSLRWQQETQYF
TRBV5-6	-	TRBJ2-1	few	TGTGCCAGCAGCTTGACGATGGCGGCGACGGAGTTCTTC	CASSLTMAATEFF
TRBV2	-	TRBJ2-6	-	TGTGCCAGCCTGAGGATTTCTGGGGCCAACGTCCTGACTTTC	CASLRISGANVLTF
TRBV4-2	TRBD2	TRBJ2-7	few	TGTGCCAGCAGCCCCCGGGGGGTGGACTGGACGACCTACGAGCAGTACTTC	CASSPRGVDWTTYEQYF
TRBV6-1	-	TRBJ2-5	many	TGTGCCAGCAGCCGGGACACCACCCAAGAGACCCAGTACTTC	CASSRDTTQETQYF
TRBV7-2	TRBD2	TRBJ2-5	-	TGTGCCAGCAGCCCCGTGGCGGGAGCCCCGGGAGAGACCCAGTACTTC	CASSPVAGAPGETQYF
TRBV12-3/TRBV12-4	-	TRBJ2-5	many	TGTGCCAGCAGTTCACTAGAGACCCAGTACTTC	CASSSLETQYF
TRBV7-9	TRBD1	TRBJ1-1	many	TGTGCCAGCAGCTTAGAGGGGGCAATCACTGAAGCTTTCTTT	CASSLEGAITEAFF
TRBV4-1	-	TRBJ2-6	-	TGCGCCAGCAGCCCCACGACCTCTGGGGCCAACGTCCTGACTTTC	CASSPTTSGANVLTF
TRBV4-1	-	TRBJ2-7	-	TGCGCCAGCAGCCAAGATTCTCACTCTCCCACGGAGCAGTACTTC	CASSQDSHSPTEQYF
TRBV7-2	TRBD1	TRBJ2-5	many	TGTGCCAGCAGCCCTCTGAGGGACAGGAAGACCCAGTACTTC	CASSPLRDRKTQYF
TRBV12-3/TRBV12-4	-	TRBJ2-3	few	TGTGCCAGCAGTTTAACCGGAGATACGCAGTATTTT	CASSLTGDTQYF
TRBV9	-	TRBJ1-3	-	TGTGCCAGCAGCGTTCGGGGGTCGCTGGCTGGAAACACCATATATTTT	CASSVRGSLAGNTIYF
TRBV7-2	-	TRBJ1-1	many	TGTGCCAGCAGCCCTGGAGGCTTGAACACTGAAGCTTTCTTT	CASSPGGLNTEAFF
TRBV7-8	-	TRBJ1-5	many	TGTGCCAGCAGCTTGAGGGAACTCAATCAGCCCCAGCATTTT	CASSLRELNQPQHF
TRBV10-3	-	TRBJ2-1	-	TGTGCCACCTCCCCGGGAGCCTTTAATGAGCAGTTCTTC	CATSPGAFNEQFF
TRBV6-6	-	TRBJ1-2	-	TGTGCCTCCGTCGGACGGGATGGCTACACCTTC	CASVGRDGYTF
TRBV13	-	TRBJ2-3	many	TGTGCCAGCAGCTTCTGGACCCCCACAGATACGCAGTATTTT	CASSFWTPTDTQYF
TRBV7-2	-	TRBJ1-2	few	TGTGCCAGCAGCTTTGGCAGGGAATGCTGCGGCTACACCTTC	CASSFGRECCGYTF
TRBV6-5	TRBD1	TRBJ1-2	once	TGTGCCAGCAGACCGCCGGGACAGGATGGCTACACCTTC	CASRPPGQDGYTF
TRBV6-1	-	TRBJ1-6	-	TGTGCCAGCAGTGACCTCTACCTCCCAGATTCACCCCTCCACTTT	CASSDLYLPDSPLHF
TRBV7-6	TRBD2	TRBJ2-2	-	TGTGCCAGCAGCCCCTATGGCGGGGGTCCTGCCGGGGAGCTGTTTTTT	CASSPYGGGPAGELFF
TRBV4-3	-	TRBJ2-3	few	TGCGCCAGCAGCCAAGATCTACTCATTTGGACAGATACGCAGTATTTT	CASSQDLLIWTDTQYF
TRBV4-2	-	TRBJ2-6	few	TGTGCCAGCAGCCAAGATCTTCTGACAGCTGGGGCCAACGTCCTGACTTTC	CASSQDLLTAGANVLTF
TRBV7-9	-	TRBJ2-5	-	TGTGCCAGCAGCCAAGGGACTTCCGTGGAGACCCAGTACTTC	CASSQGTSVETQYF
TRBV7-2	TRBD1	TRBJ2-7	few	TGTGCCAGCAGCTTAGCTTTGGGACAGGCCTCCTACGAGCAGTACTTC	CASSLALGQASYEQYF
TRBV7-9	-	TRBJ2-1	-	TGTGCCAGCAGCTCCCAGGGCTTAGCACAAATAGGGTATGAGCAGTTCTTC	CASSSQGLAQIGYEQFF
TRBV6-6	TRBD2	TRBJ2-3	-	TGTGCCAGCAGTTATACAGCTAGCGGGGGGTATAGCACAGATACGCAGTATTTT	CASSYTASGGYSTDTQYF